The clone carrying this T cell receptor beta chain appeared a single time. Its antigen is undetermined. The sample is drawn from a study of T cell responses to AZD1222 COVID-19 vaccine. Germline CDR1 reads KGHSH; CDR2 reads LQKENI. Trimming pared 2 bases from V and 7 bases from J, leaving 14 bases between. The CDR3 is 14 amino acids. Notes on the study in general: Repertoires were obtained only post-peak T cell response. Donors, mostly white British, included more females; clonal diversity was possibly underestimated. Spike as a whole was targeted by vaccine-associated CD4 TCRs, dominant at 160-218 and 743-854.

Generated by immunoSEQ multiplex PCR, the TCRdb table keeps only in-frame clones and is missing some. The table has tens of thousands of clones, roughly 88% seen once. The rearrangement links TRBV18 to TRBJ1-2; weak D call: TRBD1 (6 bases). The sequence derives from an adult who received the AZD1222 COVID-19 vaccine. The sample here was peripheral blood, taken 28 days after the second AZD1222 dose. The CDR3: CASSPSGADGGYTF. CDR3 DNA sequence: TGTGCCAGCTCACCATCAGGGGCGGATGGTGGCTACACCTTC.